The subject of this entry is one T cell receptor (beta chain). The antigen it binds to is not known. No much larger clone exists at a distance of one base, and base qualities are not known. This specimen belongs to a study of blood T cell repertoires in COVID-19 (dated by TCRdb to 2018 to 2020). About the investigation overall: The collaborator samples originated in the United States, Italy and Spain and spanned the acute and convalescent phases of COVID-19. Samples were obtained from the ongoing ImmuneRACE study (first 160 participants) and from some 1,200 subjects provided by 6 global collaborators. The repertoires were released in a freely available public database meant as a resource for research on the immune response to SARS-CoV-2. The material from the prospective study consisted of cDNA or gDNA derived from T cells, B-cell-depleted T cells, or PBMCs. The dataset comprised deeply sampled blood TCRbeta repertoires from subjects exposed to, actively infected with, or recovered from COVID-19. Nearly every sample came with metadata listing a de-identified subject ID, COVID-19 status, age in years and sex. Where HLA class I and class II types were available, the types were taken from metadata supplied by the sample provider, not from assay-based typing.

What the study reported, not specific to this receptor: The quantity of clinical and demographic metadata differed by source and by participant and was supplied without curation.

Each collaborating institution followed its own protocols to collect whole blood in K2EDTA tubes. For TCRbeta analysis, collaborator samples were shipped as frozen whole blood, as isolated PBMCs, or as DNA extracted from either sample type. TCRbeta CDR3 regions were amplified from genomic DNA using the immunoSEQ Assay, a bias-controlled multiplex PCR. The source study handled its data this way. The number of nucleated cells in each sample was estimated from the amplification of reference gene primers within the assay. To quantify the absolute abundance of each unique TCRbeta CDR3 rearrangement, sequence reads were collapsed and filtered. Productive Simpson clonality was computed per sample as the square root of Simpson's diversity index over productive rearrangements. TCRdb re-hosts the immuneACCESS table, in-frame sequences only. Its copies lack some clones; in the studies checked, an unresolved V gene accounts for under half of them, and the cause for the rest is not known. That table gives V, J and clone size, and the DNA gave D and trimming. For this sample the table gives 150,000 to 180,000 clones, of which more than 85% were detected only once. Jointly, the top ten make up about 2.4% of the sample.

V is shortened by 4 bases, J by 6 bases, and the region joining them spans 15 bases. Via the germline V gene (reference sequence), CDR1 is MNHEY and CDR2 SMNVEV. Taken from cysteine to phenylalanine, the CDR3 has 14 residues. Only CDR3 DNA is held: 42 bases, read in frame from base 1. Source material: peripheral blood. The rearrangement combines TRBV27 with TRBJ1-2, with a tentative D gene TRBD1 over 5 matching bases. This receptor was taken from a woman aged 70-85 years with acute or convalescent COVID-19. The DNA reads as follows: TGTGCCAGCAGTTACGGGGACCGGGGGGATGGCTACACCTTC. The translation is CASSYGDRGDGYTF.